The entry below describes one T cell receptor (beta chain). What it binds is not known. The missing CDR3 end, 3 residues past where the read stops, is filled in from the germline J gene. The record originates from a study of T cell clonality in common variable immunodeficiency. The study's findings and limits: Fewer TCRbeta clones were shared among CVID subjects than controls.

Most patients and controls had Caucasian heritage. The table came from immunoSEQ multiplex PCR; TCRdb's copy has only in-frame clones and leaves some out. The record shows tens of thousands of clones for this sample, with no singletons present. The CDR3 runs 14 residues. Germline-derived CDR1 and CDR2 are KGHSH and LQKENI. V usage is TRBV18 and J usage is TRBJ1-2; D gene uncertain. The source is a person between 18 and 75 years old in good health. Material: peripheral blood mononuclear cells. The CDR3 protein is CASSPPLAGYDYTF. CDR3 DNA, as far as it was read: TGTGCCAGCTCACCACCGCTAGCTGGGTACGAC.